These 20 T cell receptor beta chains were all obtained from the same sample, sequenced in a study of regulatory T cells in long-lasting Graves disease. HTBI primers from iRepertoire and Arm-PCR of CDR3 regions yielded the TCR beta libraries. One entry per CDR3 protein results from TCRdb running MiXCR on the multiplex PCR reads. The sample contains more than 400,000 distinct CDR3 sequences, 15% to 20% of which appear only once. Sample time point: newly diagnosed GD, antithyroid drugs for less than 3 months. Generation of the TCR library employed RNA extracted from PBMCs. These data were likewise used in another study, on T cells in Graves' hyperthyroidism and ophthalmopathy.

This specimen consisted of peripheral blood mononuclear cells (PBMCs), obtained at new diagnosis, from a patient treated with antithyroid drugs. These receptors were taken from a man aged 40-49 years with Graves disease.

With regard to this clonotype: A much larger clone differs by one base, so this may be a read error. The chain joins TRBV2 to TRBJ1-6, with D unclear. Germline V gene lookup returns CDR1 SNHLY and CDR2 FYNNEI. Trimming took 7 bases from V and 10 from J, leaving 11 bases between them. The CDR3 spans 12 residues. The CDR3 DNA follows: TGTGCCAGCACCCCGGACGGATCACCCCTCCACTTT. Its protein product is CASTPDGSPLHF. Full variable domain (remainder filled in from reference TRBV2 and TRBJ1-6): EPEVTQTPSHQVTQMGQEVILRCVPISNHLYFYWYRQILGQKVEFLVSFYNNEISEKSEIFDDQFSVERPDGSNFTLKIRSTKLEDSAMYFCASTPDGSPLHFGNGTRLTVT.

This clonotype has just a few counts. The chain links TRBV11-2 to TRBJ2-3; perhaps D is TRBD1 or TRBD2 (5 bases each). This CDR3 spans 16 amino acids. Trimming left V 0 bases short and J 5 bases short, with 15 bases between. Per germline, CDR1 SGHAT and CDR2 FQNNGV. CDR3 DNA: TGTGCCAGCAGCTTAGAGGGGCAGGGTGGGGGAGATACGCAGTATTTT. Translation gives CASSLEGQGGGDTQYF.

This clonotype was seen many times. The V gene is TRBV12-3 or TRBV12-4, the J gene TRBJ1-1; D is ambiguous. The CDR3 has 14 residues. The V gene lost 2 bases and the J gene lost 2 bases, with 9 bases spanning the gap. For the CDR3, the DNA is TGTGCCAGCAGTTTAATGCACGATAACACTGAAGCTTTCTTT. This encodes CASSLMHDNTEAFF.

In this sample, this clonotype turned up a few times. This rearrangement joins TRBV3-1 to TRBJ2-2; 7 bases fit TRBD2. V lost 1 base, J lost 5 bases, and 7 bases stayed unmatched. The CDR3 has 16 residues. The V gene's germline CDR1 is LGHDT and CDR2 YNNKEL (reference sequence). This CDR3 reads CASSQVGGSGTGELFF. CDR3 sequence (DNA): TGTGCCAGCAGCCAAGTAGGCGGGAGCGGGACCGGGGAGCTGTTTTTT.

Ten or more counts support this clonotype. The chain joins TRBV28 to TRBJ2-7, with 8 positions matching TRBD2. Germline-derived CDR1 and CDR2 are MDHEN and SYDVKM. Losses at the gene ends were 4 bases for V and 4 bases for J; bases not matched to a gene: 27. The CDR3 runs to 21 residues. CDR3 sequence: CASSSYTEALEGSGIKYEQYF. Written as DNA, the CDR3 is TGTGCCAGCAGTTCCTACACAGAAGCCCTTGAGGGTAGCGGGATTAAGTACGAGCAGTACTTC. Combining the CDR3 with reference TRBV28 and TRBJ2-7 gives the whole variable domain DVKVTQSSRYLVKRTGEKVFLECVQDMDHENMFWYRQDPGLGLRLIYFSYDVKMKEKGDIPEGYSVSREKKERFSLILESASTNQTSMYLCASSSYTEALEGSGIKYEQYFGPGTRLTVT.

The table lists this clonotype with many counts. The V call is TRBV12-3 or TRBV12-4, the J call TRBJ2-3; D call uncertain. This CDR3 contains 15 residues. V lost 6 bases to trimming and J lost 4 bases, with 17 bases between them. The CDR3 DNA reads TGTGCCAGCAGCCAAGGGAATTCCGGGCCAGATACGCAGTATTTT. Residues: CASSQGNSGPDTQYF.

The genes are TRBV7-9 and TRBJ2-2; 12 bases align to TRBD2. Germline trimming cut 6 bases from V and 4 bases from J; bases unmatched to any gene: 12. The germline CDR1 and CDR2 sequences are SEHNR and FQNEAQ (reference sequence). The CDR3 is 18 amino acids. The DNA for the CDR3 is TGTGCCAGCAGTCGGACTAGCGGGACCCTTCGTGGCACCGGGGAGCTGTTTTTT. Protein sequence: CASSRTSGTLRGTGELFF.

Details on this clonotype: A much larger clone is a single base away; this may be a read error. V and J are TRBV5-1 and TRBJ2-4, with D possibly being TRBD1 or TRBD2 (5 bases each). There are 15 residues in the CDR3. Germline V lookup: CDR1 SGHRS, CDR2 YFSETQ. V was shortened by 2 bases and J by 13 bases, with 22 bases between the two germline ends. The CDR3 coding sequence is TGCGCCAGCAGCTTTGGGGGAGAGGTGGCGGATGAGCAGTACTTC. Translated: CASSFGGEVADEQYF.

The V call is TRBV24-1, the J call TRBJ2-2, with D hard to call. V gave up 1 base and J gave up 6 bases, with 17 bases separating them. CDR3 length equals 17 residues. Germline assignment: CDR1 KGHDR and CDR2 SFDVKD. CDR3 region: CATSDLRAGAWSGELFF. The CDR3 nucleotides are TGTGCCACCAGTGATTTAAGGGCAGGAGCTTGGTCCGGGGAGCTGTTTTTT.

This clonotype was counted at least ten times. CDR3 nucleotides: TGTGCCAGCAGTTTATGGGGGGCCACTAATGAAAAACTGTTTTTT. Amino acid sequence: CASSLWGATNEKLFF. This chain joins TRBV27 and TRBJ1-4; a possible D gene is TRBD1 (6 bases). This CDR3 spans 15 amino acids. CDR1 and CDR2 (germline): MNHEY, SMNVEV (reference sequence). Trimming stripped 1 base from V and 2 bases from J, with 8 bases between.

This clonotype was picked up a small number of times. V gene TRBV4-2 combines with J gene TRBJ2-1; a weak D match, TRBD2 (5 bases). The CDR3 sequence is 14 residues long. Germline V gene sequence: CDR1 LGHNA, CDR2 YNFKEQ. V was cut by 0 bases and J by 8 bases, with 11 bases left in between. CDR3 DNA: TGTGCCAGCAGCCAAGATCATCCCGGGGATGAGCAGTTCTTC. Protein product: CASSQDHPGDEQFF.

This clonotype was counted a few times. J is TRBJ2-1 and V is TRBV6-1, with a possible D match to TRBD2 (5 bases). The CDR3 loop spans 14 amino acids. Trimming pared 7 bases from V and 7 bases from J, leaving 17 bases between. Germline V CDR1 and CDR2: MNHNS, SASEGT. This CDR3 is CASNPSRRTNEQFF. The CDR3 region has the DNA TGTGCCAGCAATCCAAGCCGGCGGACTAATGAGCAGTTCTTC.

This clonotype was counted a few times. V gene TRBV11-2 combines with J gene TRBJ2-4, with D tentatively TRBD2 (7 bases). Germline V gene lookup returns CDR1 SGHAT and CDR2 FQNNGV. V was pared by 0 bases and J by 4 bases, with 10 bases between. CDR3 length: 15 residues. The CDR3 reads CASSLEGGGKNIQYF. The CDR3 DNA sequence: TGTGCCAGCAGCTTAGAGGGAGGGGGGAAAAACATTCAGTACTTC.

This clonotype was detected many times. The chain employs TRBV24-1 and TRBJ2-5; 9 nucleotides agree with TRBD1. V lost 1 base, J lost 3 bases, and 2 bases stayed unmatched. CDR1 is KGHDR, CDR2 SFDVKD, per germline. The CDR3 loop spans 15 amino acids. The CDR3 protein is CATSDFGTGKETQYF. The CDR3 bases are TGTGCCACCAGTGATTTTGGGACAGGGAAAGAGACCCAGTACTTC.

V usage is TRBV12-3 or TRBV12-4 and J usage is TRBJ2-1; D is perhaps TRBD2 (12 bases). This CDR3 spans 20 amino acids. The V gene lost 6 bases and the J gene lost 3 bases, with 30 bases spanning the gap. The chain's CDR3 is CASRGTGGSSGRAYYNEQFF. CDR3 bases: TGTGCCAGCAGAGGGACAGGGGGGTCTAGCGGGAGGGCCTACTACAATGAGCAGTTCTTC.

There are many counts of this clonotype. V and J are TRBV4-1 and TRBJ2-1; 7 bases align to TRBD2. Germline CDR1 is MGHRA and CDR2 is YSYEKL. After removal of 6 bases from V and 8 bases from J, the junction contained 13 bases not matched to a gene. This CDR3 has 15 residues. The CDR3 sequence: CASSYGLAVRDEQFF. The CDR3 DNA reads TGCGCCAGCAGTTATGGGCTAGCGGTTAGGGATGAGCAGTTCTTC.

The chain couples TRBV15 to TRBJ1-4; 10 bases map to TRBD1. This CDR3 has 16 residues. V lost 2 bases, J lost 7 bases, and 7 bases stayed unmatched. The germline gives CDR1 LNHNV, CDR2 YYDKDF (reference sequence). The CDR3, as DNA: TGTGCCACCAGCAGACCTTCCGGGACAGGGGTTGAAAAACTGTTTTTT. Protein product: CATSRPSGTGVEKLFF.

This clonotype occurred many times. The gene calls are TRBV28 and TRBJ1-1, with a weak D call TRBD1 (5 bases). CDR1 is MDHEN, CDR2 SYDVKM, per germline. Trimming took 3 bases from V and 4 from J, leaving 9 bases between them. The CDR3 extends over 13 amino acids. CDR3 loop: CASSLGGFTEAFF. The CDR3 DNA follows: TGTGCCAGCAGTTTGGGGGGTTTCACTGAAGCTTTCTTT.

This clonotype was counted ten times or more. The chain links TRBV28 to TRBJ2-7; 8 bases are shared with TRBD2. The junction had 27 bases not matched to a gene; V was cut back by 8 bases and J by 9 bases. Germline-derived CDR1 and CDR2 are MDHEN and SYDVKM. The CDR3 spans 18 residues. The CDR3 region is CASRQTLGAGAGTRRQYF. In DNA, the CDR3 is TGTGCCAGCCGCCAAACCTTAGGGGCAGGGGCCGGGACTAGAAGGCAGTACTTC.

This clonotype was counted at least ten times. Here the CDR3 reads CASLTGSMEYF. The CDR3 DNA reads as TGTGCCAGCCTAACGGGGTCCATGGAGTACTTC. This chain links TRBV2 with TRBJ2-7; D perhaps matches TRBD2 (5 bases). CDR3 length: 11 residues. V dropped 8 bases and J dropped 11 bases, with 16 bases sitting between them. Germline CDR1 reads SNHLY; CDR2 reads FYNNEI.